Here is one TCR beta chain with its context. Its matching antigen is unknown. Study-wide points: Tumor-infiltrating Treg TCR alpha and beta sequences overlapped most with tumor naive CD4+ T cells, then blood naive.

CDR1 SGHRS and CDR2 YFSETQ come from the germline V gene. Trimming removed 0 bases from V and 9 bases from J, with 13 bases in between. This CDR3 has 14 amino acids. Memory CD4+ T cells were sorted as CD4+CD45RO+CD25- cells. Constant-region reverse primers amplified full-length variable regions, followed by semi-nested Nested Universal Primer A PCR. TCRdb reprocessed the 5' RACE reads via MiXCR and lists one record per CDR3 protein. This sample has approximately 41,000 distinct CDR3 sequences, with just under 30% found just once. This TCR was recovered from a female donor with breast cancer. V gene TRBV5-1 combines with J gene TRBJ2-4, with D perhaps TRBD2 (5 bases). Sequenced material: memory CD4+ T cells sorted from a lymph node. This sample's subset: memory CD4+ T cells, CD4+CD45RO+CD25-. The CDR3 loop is CASSLGDYIGIQYF. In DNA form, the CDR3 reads TGCGCCAGCAGCTTGGGAGACTACATTGGCATTCAGTACTTC.